These 29 T cell receptor beta chains originate from one sample sequenced in a study of CD4+ T cells in melanoma. Here immunoSEQ multiplex PCR was the method, and the copy in TCRdb shows in-frame clones only, minus some. The repertoire holds roughly 13,000 clones, more than 60% seen once, with 16% in the top ten. Source material: cells from a culture (not recorded whether cultured in vitro). The receptors were sampled from a human donor with melanoma.

The chain is built from TRBV4-1 and TRBJ1-1; the D is unclear. CDR1 is MGHRA, CDR2 YSYEKL, per germline. The CDR3 extends over 15 amino acids. V dropped 1 base and J dropped 4 bases, with 13 bases sitting between them. The CDR3 protein is CASSQAERVVTEAFF. DNA of the CDR3: TGCGCCAGCAGCCAAGCGGAGCGGGTTGTCACTGAAGCTTTCTTT.

V gene TRBV9 combines with J gene TRBJ2-2, with D perhaps matching TRBD2 (5 bases). The CDR3 is 14 amino acids. Germline CDR1 SGDLS, CDR2 YYNGEE. Trimming pared 3 bases from V and 3 bases from J, leaving 9 bases between. The CDR3 sequence is CASSARTYTGELFF. The CDR3 coding sequence is TGTGCCAGCAGCGCTCGGACTTACACCGGGGAGCTGTTTTTT.

The chain recombines TRBV10-3 with TRBJ2-1; D is unclear. The V gene lost 6 bases and the J gene lost 0 bases, with 6 bases spanning the gap. The CDR3 is made up of 13 amino acids. Germline-derived CDR1 and CDR2 are ENHRY and SYGVKD. The CDR3 reads CAIRESSYNEQFF. In DNA form, the CDR3 reads TGTGCCATCAGGGAGAGCTCCTACAATGAGCAGTTCTTC.

The chain uses TRBV19 and TRBJ1-6; D remains unclear. This CDR3 comprises 15 residues. Trimming stripped 1 base from V and 3 bases from J, with 7 bases between. Looked up from germline, CDR1 is LNHDA and CDR2 is SQIVND (reference sequence). In DNA form, the CDR3 reads TGTGCCAGTAGTATAGCGGGCCGCTATAATTCACCCCTCCACTTT. It is translated as CASSIAGRYNSPLHF.

J is TRBJ1-1 and V is TRBV5-1; D is uncertain. This CDR3 spans 13 amino acids. Germline V gene data show CDR1 as SGHRS and CDR2 as YFSETQ. V dropped 8 bases and J dropped 3 bases, with 14 bases sitting between them. The CDR3, as DNA: TGCGCCAGTAGGAGCGGGGTCGACACTGAAGCTTTCTTT. Translated, it gives CASRSGVDTEAFF.

This clone appeared a few times. The chain employs TRBV11-2 and TRBJ2-5, with unresolved D. The CDR3 is 13 residues long. Germline values: CDR1 SGHAT, CDR2 FQNNGV. Between the trimmed V and J ends, which lost 2 bases and 0 bases, there was a span of 4 bases. The CDR3 reads CASSLSHQETQYF. Written as DNA, the CDR3 is TGTGCCAGCAGCTTAAGCCACCAAGAGACCCAGTACTTC.

The rearrangement uses TRBV4-1 and TRBJ1-1; the match to TRBD1 covers 8 bases. This CDR3 is built from 15 residues. Trimming removed 1 base from V and 1 base from J; junction bases left unmatched: 2. Germline V gives CDR1 MGHRA, CDR2 YSYEKL. The CDR3, as DNA: TGCGCCAGCAGCCAAGGAGGGACAGGGAACACTGAAGCTTTCTTT. It encodes CASSQGGTGNTEAFF.

The rearrangement links TRBV14 to TRBJ2-4, with D perhaps matching TRBD1 (6 bases). CDR3 length: 15 amino acids. V was trimmed by 6 bases and J by 0 bases, leaving 12 bases between them. Germline V gives CDR1 SGHDN, CDR2 FVKESK. The CDR3 sequence is CASSLQGLAKNIQYF. The CDR3 nucleotides are TGTGCCAGCAGTCTACAGGGATTAGCCAAAAACATTCAGTACTTC.

The chain has TRBV5-1 and TRBJ2-3; 8 nucleotides match TRBD2. V was pared by 2 bases and J by 6 bases, with 11 bases of the junction left unmatched. CDR3 length: 16 residues. Germline V CDR1 and CDR2: SGHRS, YFSETQ. The CDR3 is CASSFLGGLGGDTQYF. DNA for the CDR3: TGCGCCAGCAGCTTCCTTGGGGGACTAGGGGGGGATACGCAGTATTTT.

V is TRBV5-1 and J is TRBJ2-5, with 7 bases fitting TRBD1. V gave up 8 bases and J gave up 4 bases; unmatched junction bases: 8. Germline loops: CDR1 SGHRS, CDR2 YFSETQ. This CDR3 comprises 13 residues. The CDR3 region is CASNEAGGETQYF. CDR3 nucleotide sequence: TGCGCCAGTAACGAGGCAGGGGGAGAGACCCAGTACTTC.

V and J are TRBV5-5 and TRBJ2-3, with 12 bases that match TRBD2. Germline loops: CDR1 SGHKS, CDR2 YYEKEE (reference sequence). The J segment lost 5 bases and the V segment lost 1 base, leaving 5 bases of the junction unmatched. The CDR3 has 16 amino acids. CDR3 coding DNA: TGTGCCAGCAGCTTGAGACTAGCGGGGGTTCGAGATACGCAGTATTTT. Amino acid sequence: CASSLRLAGVRDTQYF.

This sequence joins TRBV6-5 and TRBJ2-2; D remains unclear. Germline values: CDR1 MNHEY, CDR2 SVGAGI. The CDR3 is made up of 13 amino acids. V gave up 1 base and J gave up 6 bases, with 6 bases separating them. DNA of the CDR3: TGTGCCAGCAGTTACTGGGCCCCCGGGGAGCTGTTTTTT. This translates into CASSYWAPGELFF.

The chain links TRBV19 to TRBJ2-2; tentative D call: TRBD1 (6 bases). From germline, CDR1 is LNHDA and CDR2 SQIVND (reference sequence). The CDR3 extends over 17 amino acids. The V end was cut by 2 bases, the J end by 2 bases, with 15 bases between. As DNA, the CDR3 is TGTGCCAGTAGTATAAGGCCTAGGACAGAAAACACCGGGGAGCTGTTTTTT. Amino acid sequence: CASSIRPRTENTGELFF.

V is TRBV19 and J is TRBJ1-5; no reliable D call. The germline V gene has CDR1 LNHDA and CDR2 SQIVND (reference sequence). The CDR3 is made up of 14 amino acids. The ends were cut back, 4 bases at V and 6 bases at J, with 13 bases in the middle. Here the CDR3 reads CASSSREGSQPQHF. The CDR3 DNA sequence: TGTGCCAGTAGTAGTAGGGAGGGTAGTCAGCCCCAGCATTTT.

This clone was seen more than once but under ten times. This rearrangement joins TRBV19 to TRBJ1-2, with unresolved D. Germline V gives CDR1 LNHDA, CDR2 SQIVND (reference sequence). V lost 3 bases, J lost 3 bases, and 14 bases lay in between. CDR3 size: 15 residues. CDR3 in DNA: TGTGCCAGTAGTATCGGGCAGCCGAGATACTATGGCTACACCTTC. Translated: CASSIGQPRYYGYTF.

The chain combines TRBV18 with TRBJ2-1; 9 positions agree with TRBD1. The CDR3 runs 15 residues. The J segment lost 7 bases and the V segment lost 6 bases, leaving 10 bases of the junction unmatched. The V gene's germline CDR1 is KGHSH and CDR2 LQKENI. The CDR3 region is CASSPGTGSLNEQFF. The CDR3 DNA reads TGTGCCAGCTCCCCCGGGACAGGGTCGTTAAATGAGCAGTTCTTC. Full variable domain (remainder filled in from reference TRBV18 and TRBJ2-1): NAGVMQNPRHLVRRRGQEARLRCSPMKGHSHVYWYRQLPEEGLKFMVYLQKENIIDESGMPKERFSAEFPKEGPSILRIQQVVRGDSAAYFCASSPGTGSLNEQFFGPGTRLTVL.

The V and J genes are TRBV7-9 and TRBJ2-7; 9 nucleotides align to TRBD1. The CDR3 runs 16 residues. Looked up from germline, CDR1 is SEHNR and CDR2 is FQNEAQ (reference sequence). V dropped 2 bases and J dropped 0; count of bases not matched to a gene: 5. The CDR3 sequence is CASSLIETGGSYEQYF. DNA for the CDR3: TGTGCCAGCAGCTTAATCGAGACAGGGGGCTCCTACGAGCAGTACTTC.

CDR3: CASSTTGDYNSPLHF. The CDR3, as DNA: TGTGCCAGCAGTACGACAGGGGATTATAATTCACCCCTCCACTTT. The chain carries TRBV6-1 and TRBJ1-6; TRBD1 aligns across 8 bases. The CDR3 has 15 amino acids. Germline V gene sequence: CDR1 MNHNS, CDR2 SASEGT. J gave up 4 bases and V 5 bases, and 4 bases lay outside the gene matches.

This sequence joins TRBV2 and TRBJ2-3, with TRBD2 identical over 14 bases. Per the germline V gene, CDR1 is SNHLY and CDR2 is FYNNEI. The junction had 8 bases not matched to a gene; V was cut back by 7 bases and J by 5 bases. CDR3 length equals 16 residues. Written as DNA, the CDR3 is TGTGCCAGCATTTTTGGACTAGCGGGGGGTAAAGATACGCAGTATTTT. Translated: CASIFGLAGGKDTQYF. Combining the CDR3 with reference TRBV2 and TRBJ2-3 gives the whole variable domain EPEVTQTPSHQVTQMGQEVILRCVPISNHLYFYWYRQILGQKVEFLVSFYNNEISEKSEIFDDQFSVERPDGSNFTLKIRSTKLEDSAMYFCASIFGLAGGKDTQYFGPGTRLTVL.

About this clone: Relative to the germline gene, one junction end is altered; a read error may explain this. This sample also contains other DNA sequences that code for the same CDR3. The chain links TRBV5-1 to TRBJ1-6, with 9 bases that match TRBD1. The CDR3 length is 16 residues. The V gene's germline CDR1 is SGHRS and CDR2 YFSETQ. CDR3: CASSLGTGTGNSPLHF. The CDR3 coding sequence is TGCGCCAGCAGCTTGGGGACCGGGACAGGGAATTCACCCCTCCATTTT.

J is TRBJ1-1 and V is TRBV2; 8 nucleotides agree with TRBD1. V gave up 0 bases and J gave up 3 bases; unmatched junction bases: 9. CDR3 length equals 17 residues. In germline, CDR1 is SNHLY, CDR2 FYNNEI. CDR3 bases: TGTGCCAGCAGTGAAGCCCCAGGGGGCCTTCTCTACACTGAAGCTTTCTTT. Translation gives CASSEAPGGLLYTEAFF.

This rearrangement joins TRBV5-5 to TRBJ1-1; the D is unclear. CDR3 length equals 12 residues. In germline, CDR1 is SGHKS, CDR2 YYEKEE (reference sequence). Trimming stripped 4 bases from V and 11 bases from J, with 15 bases between. The CDR3 DNA sequence: TGTGCCAGCAGCCGGGCCCTCCAGGAGGCTTTCTTT. This encodes CASSRALQEAFF.

The chain couples TRBV30 to TRBJ1-1, with D maybe TRBD1 (5 bases). Trimming shortened V by 1 base and J by 4 bases, and 10 bases separated the two germline ends. The germline V gene encodes CDR1 GTSNPN and CDR2 SVGIG (reference sequence). The CDR3 is 13 residues long. The DNA of the CDR3 is TGTGCCTGGAGTGACAGGCCGGGCACTGAAGCTTTCTTT. Translating it yields CAWSDRPGTEAFF.

The V call is TRBV30, the J call TRBJ1-5; D ambiguous. The CDR3 spans 13 residues. V lost 2 bases, J lost 9 bases, and 14 bases lay in between. CDR1 and CDR2 (germline): GTSNPN, SVGIG (reference sequence). The CDR3 bases are TGTGCCTGGAGTCTTACGTCGAGTGGGCCCCAGCATTTT. It is translated as CAWSLTSSGPQHF.

This chain connects TRBV14 to TRBJ2-5; D is tentatively TRBD1 or TRBD2 (5 bases each). Per germline, CDR1 SGHDN and CDR2 FVKESK. Deletions cut 3 bases from V and 4 bases from J, with 21 bases between. This CDR3 has 17 amino acids. Here the CDR3 DNA reads TGTGCCAGCAGCCATGCCGCAGGGACCGCGTACGGAGAGACCCAGTACTTC. Protein sequence: CASSHAAGTAYGETQYF.

The V and J genes are TRBV19 and TRBJ1-1; 9 bases map to TRBD1. CDR3 length: 14 amino acids. Germline CDR1 LNHDA, CDR2 SQIVND (reference sequence). Unmatched junction bases numbered 8, after V lost 7 bases and J lost 5 bases. CDR3: CASTLQGASTEAFF. In DNA form, the CDR3 reads TGTGCCAGTACCCTACAGGGGGCGAGTACTGAAGCTTTCTTT.

V usage is TRBV7-2 and J usage is TRBJ1-6; 7 nucleotides match TRBD1. The CDR3 runs 17 residues. V lost 5 bases, J lost 3 bases, and 10 bases stayed unmatched. Germline V gene lookup returns CDR1 SGHTA and CDR2 FQGNSA. The CDR3 DNA sequence: TGTGCCAGCAGCAACGGGCCCGGACAGGTCTATAATTCACCCCTCCACTTT. Its translation: CASSNGPGQVYNSPLHF. The full variable domain, its missing parts supplied by reference TRBV7-2 and TRBJ1-6, is GAGVSQSPSNKVTEKGKDVELRCDPISGHTALYWYRQSLGQGLEFLIYFQGNSAPDKSGLPSDRFSAERTGGSVSTLTIQRTQQEDSAVYLCASSNGPGQVYNSPLHFGNGTRLTVT.

There are a few counts of this clone. This chain links TRBV2 with TRBJ1-2, with TRBD1 as a possible D gene (5 bases). CDR1 is SNHLY, CDR2 FYNNEI, per germline. This CDR3 is built from 13 residues. Trimming left V 7 bases short and J 7 bases short, with 16 bases between. The CDR3 DNA is TGTGCCAGCAAGGAGGTGGGGGGAGGTGGCTACACCTTC. Translating gives CASKEVGGGGYTF.

The rearrangement joins TRBV2 to TRBJ2-2; the D gene is possibly TRBD2 (6 bases). V was trimmed by 5 bases and J by 7 bases, leaving 14 bases between them. In germline, CDR1 is SNHLY, CDR2 FYNNEI. The CDR3 loop spans 14 amino acids. The CDR3: CASSRTLGGGELFF. For the CDR3, the DNA is TGTGCCAGCAGTAGGACCCTGGGAGGCGGGGAGCTGTTTTTT.